These 6 T cell receptor beta chains share one sample of origin, sequenced in a study of blood T cell repertoires in COVID-19. Assay: immunoSEQ multiplex PCR; the TCRdb copy retains only in-frame clones and omits some. The sample gives more than 300,000 clones, approximately 90% of which show up once; 1.2% is in the top ten. The sample consisted of PBMCs or T cells enriched from blood (not recorded which). Source of these receptors: a woman between 18 and 30 years old who had recovered from COVID-19.

This chain joins TRBV6-5 and TRBJ2-5; 9 bases map to TRBD1. The CDR3 is 13 amino acids. Germline trimming cut 5 bases from V and 5 bases from J; bases unmatched to any gene: 3. Germline V CDR1 and CDR2: MNHEY, SVGAGI. The CDR3 spells CASSRGQGETQYF. The CDR3 region has the DNA TGTGCCAGCAGTCGAGGACAGGGGGAGACCCAGTACTTC.

The chain couples TRBV28 to TRBJ1-6; the D is unclear. The CDR3 sequence is 15 residues long. Germline V gene lookup returns CDR1 MDHEN and CDR2 SYDVKM. V was trimmed by 6 bases and J by 8 bases, leaving 17 bases between them. Here the CDR3 DNA reads TGTGCCAGCAGCAAAATAGATCGGGATGATTCACCCCTCCACTTT. Amino acids: CASSKIDRDDSPLHF.

The chain joins TRBV28 to TRBJ1-1; 8 bases map to TRBD1. Per germline, CDR1 MDHEN and CDR2 SYDVKM. V gave up 4 bases and J gave up 3 bases; unmatched junction bases: 10. This CDR3 is 16 amino acids long. CDR3 coding DNA: TGTGCCAGCAGTTCCTCTCCAGGGGGCGGGGACACTGAAGCTTTCTTT. It encodes CASSSSPGGGDTEAFF. Looking up the rest from reference TRBV28 and TRBJ1-1 gives the full variable domain: DVKVTQSSRYLVKRTGEKVFLECVQDMDHENMFWYRQDPGLGLRLIYFSYDVKMKEKGDIPEGYSVSREKKERFSLILESASTNQTSMYLCASSSSPGGGDTEAFFGQGTRLTVV.

This sequence joins TRBV18 and TRBJ1-5, with D unresolved. The germline V gene has CDR1 KGHSH and CDR2 LQKENI. Trimming shortened V by 2 bases and J by 2 bases, and 4 bases separated the two germline ends. The CDR3 is 13 amino acids. CDR3 sequence: CASSPIGNQPQHF. The CDR3 region has the DNA TGTGCCAGCTCACCAATCGGCAATCAGCCCCAGCATTTT.

The J gene is TRBJ2-5, the V gene TRBV29-1; 7 bases map to TRBD2. The CDR3 has 13 residues. Germline lookup yields CDR1 SQVTM and CDR2 ANQGSEA. V lost 7 bases, J lost 1 base, and 6 bases stayed unmatched. The CDR3 DNA reads as TGCAGCGGTGGGGAGGGGCCCCAAGAGACCCAGTACTTC. The encoded protein is CSGGEGPQETQYF. Combining the CDR3 with reference TRBV29-1 and TRBJ2-5 gives the whole variable domain SAVISQKPSRDICQRGTSLTIQCQVDSQVTMMFWYRQQPGQSLTLIATANQGSEATYESGFVIDKFPISRPNLTFSTLTVSNMSPEDSSIYLCSGGEGPQETQYFGPGTRLLVL.

The chain couples TRBV6-4 to TRBJ2-3; 8 bases map to TRBD2. Losses at the gene ends were 6 bases for V and 5 bases for J; bases not matched to a gene: 4. The CDR3 is made up of 13 amino acids. Germline CDR1 and CDR2: MRHNA and SNTAGT. DNA of the CDR3: TGTGCCAGCAGCGGGGGGGACCAAGATACGCAGTATTTT. Protein sequence: CASSGGDQDTQYF.